A selection of T cell receptor beta chains follows, all from one sample in a study of cytomegalovirus exposure and HLA in healthy donors. Some clones are missing from TCRdb's copy, which holds only in-frame ones; the method was immunoSEQ multiplex PCR. The table records 90,000 to 100,000 clones, less than 90% of them present only once. Sequencing used PBMCs. The origin of the receptors is a man between 18 and 35 years old in good health and CMV-seropositive. CDR3s include the opening cysteine and the closing phenylalanine or tryptophan. Clone size, where shown, is once, few, many, or a class for clones that have expanded.

CAISRTGEVNQPQHF,TRBV10-3,TRBJ1-5,NA
CASSPNRVGSYEQYF,TRBV11-2,TRBJ2-7,NA
CASSSQGAETQYF,TRBV28,TRBJ2-5,NA
CASSGGLAGVNEQFF,TRBV25-1,TRBJ2-1,NA
CASSGWDYGNHNSPLHF,TRBV19,TRBJ1-6,NA
CASSPNTGGANTEAFF,TRBV5-1,TRBJ1-1,NA
CASSVGTSGPYQETQYF,TRBV9,TRBJ2-5,NA
CASSLTGGNQPQHF,TRBV7-9,TRBJ1-5,NA
CSVAGVVWKKDTEAFF,TRBV29-1,TRBJ1-1,NA
CASSLGQGLETQYF,TRBV7-3,TRBJ2-5,NA
CASFPHGQFYGYTF,TRBV6-5,TRBJ1-2,once
CASSPQGENEKLFF,TRBV5-1,TRBJ1-4,NA
CASSYSGTGSNEQYF,TRBV6-5,TRBJ2-7,NA
CARGADTQYF,TRBV5-1,TRBJ2-3,NA
CASSYPGQGRILLFF,TRBV19,TRBJ2-1,NA
CASSLLAALTDTQYF,TRBV7-2,TRBJ2-3,NA
CASTTGFVEAFF,TRBV28,TRBJ1-1,NA
CASSPSSGINEQFF,TRBV28,TRBJ2-1,NA
CASSLAGAGGPNEQFF,TRBV5-1,TRBJ2-1,NA
CASSLARTNEQYF,TRBV7-9,TRBJ2-7,NA
CASSQVLQGGLAGANVLTF,TRBV4-3,TRBJ2-6,NA
CASGLVGGAGEDEQYF,TRBV12-5,TRBJ2-7,few
CSVERGGETQYF,TRBV29-1,TRBJ2-5,NA
CASSFSSTGEMGGYTF,TRBV27,TRBJ1-2,NA
CASSSRQGLGEQYF,TRBV6-5,TRBJ2-7,NA
CASSRAKSDRGYTF,TRBV2,TRBJ1-2,NA
CASRPRGLYGYTF,TRBV5-6,TRBJ1-2,NA
CASSQVTGNQPQHF,TRBV4-2,TRBJ1-5,NA
CASSLVSGGAYEQYF,TRBV5-6,TRBJ2-7,NA
CATRDRGLETQYF,TRBV15,TRBJ2-5,NA
CASQGVRGDTQYF,TRBV27,TRBJ2-3,once
CASSVEDRGLGGYTF,TRBV9,TRBJ1-2,NA
CASSRETSRDEQYF,TRBV5-8,TRBJ2-7,NA
CASSLLTRDRGAGYTF,TRBV7-2,TRBJ1-2,NA
CASSPRGGMTGNTIYF,TRBV5-6,TRBJ1-3,NA
CASGLDGSGNSPLHF,TRBV12-5,TRBJ1-6,NA
CASSETGTSGIHEQFF,TRBV28,TRBJ2-1,once
CASSYQGSTEAFF,TRBV6-6,TRBJ1-1,NA
CATSRDRAGNTIYF,TRBV15,TRBJ1-3,NA
CASSYSGQRTETQYF,TRBV6-5,TRBJ2-5,NA
CASSEQGASYEQYF,TRBV2,TRBJ2-7,NA
CASSLQGKTYEQYF,TRBV27,TRBJ2-7,NA
CASNTIGGNTEAFF,TRBV4-2,TRBJ1-1,NA
CASSPEWDSPWEQYF,TRBV25-1,TRBJ2-7,NA
CAISESHGTQNTEAFF,TRBV10-3,TRBJ1-1,NA
CASSPYSGFEQFF,TRBV11-2,TRBJ2-1,NA
CASSIDGGGKTQYF,TRBV19,TRBJ2-5,NA
CASSGSRGEPQHF,TRBV6-1,TRBJ1-5,few
CASSIRDTSTDTQYF,TRBV2,TRBJ2-3,NA
CASSSNSGIMNNEQFF,TRBV5-8,TRBJ2-1,NA
CASSQDKLGADPYEQYF,TRBV4-3,TRBJ2-7,NA
CASSKDRGLLGNTEAFF,TRBV19,TRBJ1-1,NA
CASSFAIRLAGRNEQFF,TRBV5-8,TRBJ2-1,NA
CASSDFPGTNEKLFF,TRBV25-1,TRBJ1-4,few
CASSPDRKGQPQHF,TRBV10-2,TRBJ1-5,NA
CASSSHGGNEKLFF,TRBV11-2,TRBJ1-4,NA
CASSQSGSSTDTQYF,TRBV5-1,TRBJ2-3,NA